The rows below give T cell receptor beta chains drawn from one sample of a study of control samples from healthy donors and cancer patients. The data were produced by immunoSEQ multiplex PCR, yet TCRdb's version contains in-frame clones alone and is incomplete. The sample includes about 160,000 clones, more than 85% of them seen just once. Specimen: blood. The receptor set was obtained from a man younger than 35 in good health. CDR3s include the opening cysteine and the closing phenylalanine or tryptophan. Each record gives: V gene, D gene, J gene, clone size, CDR3 DNA, CDR3 protein. D genes are given only for firm matches. Part of the rows lack a size; the others show once, few, many or a class for expanded clones.

V gene: TRBV5-6
D gene: TRBD2
J gene: TRBJ2-2
clone size: .
CDR3 DNA: TGTGCCAGCAGCGTAGCGGGGGAGGGCACCGGGGAGCTGTTTTTT
CDR3 protein: CASSVAGEGTGELFF

V gene: TRBV4-2
D gene: .
J gene: TRBJ2-7
clone size: .
CDR3 DNA: TGTGCCAGCAGCCAAGGGAAACAGGTAGTCTACGAGCAGTACTTC
CDR3 protein: CASSQGKQVVYEQYF

V gene: TRBV2
D gene: .
J gene: TRBJ1-5
clone size: .
CDR3 DNA: TGTGCCAGCACCCCCTCGGGGGGGGCTTCACAGCCCCAGCATTTT
CDR3 protein: CASTPSGGASQPQHF

V gene: TRBV19
D gene: .
J gene: TRBJ1-4
clone size: .
CDR3 DNA: TGTGCCAGTAGTAAATGGGGTTTGGGCGAAAAACTGTTTTTT
CDR3 protein: CASSKWGLGEKLFF

V gene: TRBV28
D gene: TRBD2
J gene: TRBJ2-5
clone size: once
CDR3 DNA: TGTGCCAGCAGTTTGCTAGCGGGCGCTCGACAAGAGACCCAGTACTTC
CDR3 protein: CASSLLAGARQETQYF

V gene: TRBV9
D gene: TRBD1
J gene: TRBJ1-6
clone size: .
CDR3 DNA: TGTGCCAGCAGCGCCGGACAGGAGAATTCACCCCTCCACTTT
CDR3 protein: CASSAGQENSPLHF

V gene: TRBV7-2
D gene: .
J gene: TRBJ1-2
clone size: .
CDR3 DNA: TGTGCCAGCAGCTCACTCAAAACCTCCGGGATTGGCTACACCTTC
CDR3 protein: CASSSLKTSGIGYTF

V gene: TRBV19
D gene: .
J gene: TRBJ2-1
clone size: once
CDR3 DNA: TGTGCCAGTAGTCCCACCCCTCTCGGCGAGCAGTTCTTC
CDR3 protein: CASSPTPLGEQFF

V gene: TRBV2
D gene: .
J gene: TRBJ2-1
clone size: .
CDR3 DNA: TGTGCCAGCAGTGTTTTCGCGGGGAATAACAATGAGCAGTTCTTC
CDR3 protein: CASSVFAGNNNEQFF

V gene: TRBV11-3
D gene: .
J gene: TRBJ2-3
clone size: .
CDR3 DNA: TGTGCCAGCAGCTTAGACGGCAGCACAGATACGCAGTATTTT
CDR3 protein: CASSLDGSTDTQYF

V gene: TRBV5-1
D gene: TRBD1
J gene: TRBJ2-7
clone size: .
CDR3 DNA: TGCGCCAGCAGCTTGGGGACAGGGACCTACGAGCAGTACTTC
CDR3 protein: CASSLGTGTYEQYF

V gene: TRBV6-5
D gene: .
J gene: TRBJ1-5
clone size: .
CDR3 DNA: TGTGCCAGCAAGTGGGGGGATCAGCCCCAGCATTTT
CDR3 protein: CASKWGDQPQHF

V gene: TRBV7-9
D gene: .
J gene: TRBJ1-1
clone size: .
CDR3 DNA: TGTGCCAGCAGCTTTTCTTTGGGGGAAGAAGCTTTCTTT
CDR3 protein: CASSFSLGEEAFF

V gene: TRBV30
D gene: .
J gene: TRBJ1-3
clone size: .
CDR3 DNA: TGTGCCGGTGCCCGGGGGGAAGTTGGAAACACCATATATTTT
CDR3 protein: CAGARGEVGNTIYF

V gene: TRBV5-1
D gene: .
J gene: TRBJ2-3
clone size: .
CDR3 DNA: TGCGCCAGCAGCTTTGACAGTACTAGCACAGATACGCAGTATTTT
CDR3 protein: CASSFDSTSTDTQYF

V gene: TRBV7-2
D gene: .
J gene: TRBJ1-5
clone size: .
CDR3 DNA: TGTGCCAGCAGGTCGGTAGGGGCTGGCAATCAGCCCCAGCATTTT
CDR3 protein: CASRSVGAGNQPQHF

V gene: TRBV4-3
D gene: TRBD2
J gene: TRBJ2-2
clone size: .
CDR3 DNA: TGCGCCAGCAGCCAGAGGGGGACTAGCAGTTTTTTGGGGAACACCGGGGAGCTGTTTTTT
CDR3 protein: CASSQRGTSSFLGNTGELFF

V gene: TRBV27
D gene: .
J gene: TRBJ2-3
clone size: .
CDR3 DNA: TGTGCCAGCAGTTTATCCCCGACAGGAAATACGCAGTATTTT
CDR3 protein: CASSLSPTGNTQYF

V gene: TRBV5-6
D gene: .
J gene: TRBJ2-3
clone size: .
CDR3 DNA: TGTGCCAGCAGCCTACTTCTTCCTCCAGATACGCAGTATTTT
CDR3 protein: CASSLLLPPDTQYF

V gene: TRBV11-2
D gene: .
J gene: TRBJ2-1
clone size: .
CDR3 DNA: TGTGCCAGCAGCTTAGAGGCGGGCGGGCCAAACTATGAGCAGTTCTTC
CDR3 protein: CASSLEAGGPNYEQFF

V gene: TRBV9
D gene: .
J gene: TRBJ1-3
clone size: .
CDR3 DNA: TGTGCCAGCAGCGCCAGTTGGGGGGGCGATGGAAACACCATATATTTT
CDR3 protein: CASSASWGGDGNTIYF

V gene: TRBV7-9
D gene: .
J gene: TRBJ2-2
clone size: .
CDR3 DNA: TGTGCCAGCAGACACGACACCGGGGAGCTGTTTTTT
CDR3 protein: CASRHDTGELFF

V gene: TRBV2
D gene: TRBD2
J gene: TRBJ2-1
clone size: once
CDR3 DNA: TGTGCCAGCAGGCCCTCTGCCCAGCGGGATTTCGATGAGCAGTTCTTC
CDR3 protein: CASRPSAQRDFDEQFF

V gene: TRBV9
D gene: TRBD1
J gene: TRBJ2-1
clone size: .
CDR3 DNA: TGTGCCAGCAGCGTATACTCCGGGACAGGGGGCGAACACCCGATCTTC
CDR3 protein: CASSVYSGTGGEHPIF

V gene: TRBV7-2
D gene: .
J gene: TRBJ2-7
clone size: .
CDR3 DNA: TGTGCCAGCAGCTCTGTGGGGAGCGAGCAGTACTTC
CDR3 protein: CASSSVGSEQYF

V gene: TRBV7-2
D gene: TRBD2
J gene: TRBJ2-3
clone size: .
CDR3 DNA: TGTGCCAGCAGCTTAGTTGGACTAGCGGGAGGGGTAGATACGCAGTATTTT
CDR3 protein: CASSLVGLAGGVDTQYF

V gene: TRBV5-4
D gene: .
J gene: TRBJ1-2
clone size: .
CDR3 DNA: TGTGCCAGCAGCTTGGGACCGCGGGACTATGGCTACACCTTC
CDR3 protein: CASSLGPRDYGYTF

V gene: TRBV27
D gene: .
J gene: TRBJ1-5
clone size: .
CDR3 DNA: TGTGCCAGCAGTTTAGCACAGGGTGGCAATCAGCCCCAGCATTTT
CDR3 protein: CASSLAQGGNQPQHF

V gene: TRBV7-9
D gene: .
J gene: TRBJ2-7
clone size: .
CDR3 DNA: TGTGCCAGCAGCTTGGGGCAGGGCTTGGGGTACGAGCAGTACTTC
CDR3 protein: CASSLGQGLGYEQYF

V gene: TRBV4-2
D gene: .
J gene: TRBJ2-7
clone size: .
CDR3 DNA: TGTGCCAGCAGCCCGGACGGCCCGTCCTACGAGCAGTACTTC
CDR3 protein: CASSPDGPSYEQYF

V gene: TRBV20-1
D gene: .
J gene: TRBJ1-6
clone size: .
CDR3 DNA: TGCAGTGCTAGTCTCCTTGGCAAGGAGGGATCACCCCTCCACTTT
CDR3 protein: CSASLLGKEGSPLHF

V gene: TRBV28
D gene: .
J gene: TRBJ1-5
clone size: .
CDR3 DNA: TGTGCCAGCAGCTCACATCCTTGGGGCAATCAGCCCCAGCATTTT
CDR3 protein: CASSSHPWGNQPQHF

V gene: TRBV2
D gene: .
J gene: TRBJ2-7
clone size: .
CDR3 DNA: TGTGCCAGCAAGGAAACAGGTTCCGAGCAGTACTTC
CDR3 protein: CASKETGSEQYF

V gene: TRBV27
D gene: .
J gene: TRBJ2-1
clone size: .
CDR3 DNA: TGTGCCAGCAGTTTTTTCAATGAGCAGTTCTTC
CDR3 protein: CASSFFNEQFF

V gene: TRBV10-1
D gene: TRBD1
J gene: TRBJ1-4
clone size: .
CDR3 DNA: TGCGCCAGCAGTGACAGGGGGCGTCGAGAAAAACTGTTTTTT
CDR3 protein: CASSDRGRREKLFF

V gene: TRBV23-1
D gene: TRBD1
J gene: TRBJ1-4
clone size: .
CDR3 DNA: TGCGCCAGCAGTCAATCATCCAGGGGGCCGGGAACTAATGAAAAACTGTTTTTT
CDR3 protein: CASSQSSRGPGTNEKLFF

V gene: TRBV19
D gene: .
J gene: TRBJ1-4
clone size: .
CDR3 DNA: TGTGCCAGTAGTACTCCTCCCGACTTTAATGAAAAACTGTTTTTT
CDR3 protein: CASSTPPDFNEKLFF

V gene: TRBV15
D gene: .
J gene: TRBJ1-1
clone size: few
CDR3 DNA: TGTGCCACCAGCAGGGAACGGGCTAGGACTGAAGCTTTCTTT
CDR3 protein: CATSRERARTEAFF

V gene: TRBV30
D gene: .
J gene: TRBJ2-3
clone size: .
CDR3 DNA: TGTGCCTGGTCTCATGTCGATATGCAGTATTTT
CDR3 protein: CAWSHVDMQYF

V gene: TRBV4-1
D gene: TRBD1
J gene: TRBJ2-2
clone size: .
CDR3 DNA: TGCGCCAGCAGACCAGGGGGTACCGGGGAGCTGTTTTTT
CDR3 protein: CASRPGGTGELFF

V gene: TRBV7-6
D gene: TRBD1
J gene: TRBJ2-5
clone size: .
CDR3 DNA: TGTGCCAGCAGCCCAAGGGACAGGGGGGCCCAAGAGACCCAGTACTTC
CDR3 protein: CASSPRDRGAQETQYF

V gene: TRBV4-3
D gene: .
J gene: TRBJ2-2
clone size: .
CDR3 DNA: TGCGCCAGCAGCCAAGATTCCGGGAACTGGGAGCTGTTTTTT
CDR3 protein: CASSQDSGNWELFF

V gene: TRBV7-2
D gene: .
J gene: TRBJ2-1
clone size: .
CDR3 DNA: TGTGCCAGCACGGATAGGACGCTGCAGTTCTTC
CDR3 protein: CASTDRTLQFF

V gene: TRBV6-2/TRBV6-3
D gene: .
J gene: TRBJ2-7
clone size: .
CDR3 DNA: TGTGCCAGCAGTCAGGCAGGGTCAAAGGGGGAGCAGTACTTC
CDR3 protein: CASSQAGSKGEQYF

V gene: TRBV27
D gene: .
J gene: TRBJ2-6
clone size: .
CDR3 DNA: TGTGCCAGCAGTTTTGGCACCCCCTCTGGGGCCAACGTCCTGACTTTC
CDR3 protein: CASSFGTPSGANVLTF

V gene: TRBV19
D gene: .
J gene: TRBJ1-1
clone size: .
CDR3 DNA: TGTGCCAGTAGCCGACAGACCAGCACTGAAGCTTTCTTT
CDR3 protein: CASSRQTSTEAFF

V gene: TRBV18
D gene: TRBD1
J gene: TRBJ2-5
clone size: .
CDR3 DNA: TGTGCCAGCTCTCTAGGACAGGGGATGGAGACCCAGTACTTC
CDR3 protein: CASSLGQGMETQYF

V gene: TRBV9
D gene: TRBD2
J gene: TRBJ2-3
clone size: .
CDR3 DNA: TGTGCCAGCAGCGCCACTAGCGGGGGGGCGATCGATACGCAGTATTTT
CDR3 protein: CASSATSGGAIDTQYF

V gene: TRBV7-9
D gene: TRBD1
J gene: TRBJ2-2
clone size: .
CDR3 DNA: TGTGCCAGCACCTCCCACACTCCTAATCCCCCCAAGGACAGGGTGACCGGGGAGCTGTTTTTT
CDR3 protein: CASTSHTPNPPKDRVTGELFF